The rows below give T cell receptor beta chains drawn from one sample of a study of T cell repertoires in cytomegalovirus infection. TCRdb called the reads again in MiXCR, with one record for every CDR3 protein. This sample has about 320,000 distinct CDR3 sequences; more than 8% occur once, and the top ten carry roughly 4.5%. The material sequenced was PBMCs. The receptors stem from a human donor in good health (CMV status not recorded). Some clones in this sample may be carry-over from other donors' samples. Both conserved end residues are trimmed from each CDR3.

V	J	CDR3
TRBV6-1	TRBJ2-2	ASRPDRGNTGELF
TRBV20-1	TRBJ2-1	SAPLAGGNNEQF
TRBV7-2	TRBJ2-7	ASSLERGLTYEQY
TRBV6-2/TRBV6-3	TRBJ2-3	ASTQGVWGTDTQY
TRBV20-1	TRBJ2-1	SARTSGRAVNEQF
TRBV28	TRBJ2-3	ASSQFSTDTQY
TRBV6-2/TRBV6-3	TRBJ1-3	ASSGKRALSGNTIY
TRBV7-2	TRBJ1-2	ASSSRGRNGYT
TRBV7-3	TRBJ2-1	ASSLQRGIYNEQF
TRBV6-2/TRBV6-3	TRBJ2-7	ASSYLSVYEQY
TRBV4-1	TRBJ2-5	ASSQADGQGYQETQY
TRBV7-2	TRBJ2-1	ASSLGSRSYNEQF
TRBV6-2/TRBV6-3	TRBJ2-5	ASSRPLMSQY
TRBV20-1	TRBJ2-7	SPLGQGMNEQY
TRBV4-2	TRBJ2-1	ASSQDNGNSPYNEQF
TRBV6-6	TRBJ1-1	ASNYGVGNTEAF
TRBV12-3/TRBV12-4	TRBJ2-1	ASSFIVLSNEQF
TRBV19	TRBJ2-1	ASRKQFEYNEQF
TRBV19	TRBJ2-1	ASRRTSGNYNEQF
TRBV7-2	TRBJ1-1	ASSPAAAGAF
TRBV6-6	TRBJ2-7	ASTKDAGSSYEQY
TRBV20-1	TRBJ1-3	SAREGNGNTIY
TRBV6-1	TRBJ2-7	ASNRALSSYEQY
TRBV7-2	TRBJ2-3	ASSIGHFTDTQY
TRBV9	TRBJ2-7	ASSVRGVDDEQY
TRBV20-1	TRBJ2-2	SARDLSGARTGELF
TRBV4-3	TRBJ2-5	ASSQGWSTETQY
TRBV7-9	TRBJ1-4	ASSPSKVVNEKLF
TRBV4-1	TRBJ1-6	ASSQEGARQSPLH
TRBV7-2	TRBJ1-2	ASRGQGNGYT
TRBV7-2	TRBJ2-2	ASSLNAGETGELF